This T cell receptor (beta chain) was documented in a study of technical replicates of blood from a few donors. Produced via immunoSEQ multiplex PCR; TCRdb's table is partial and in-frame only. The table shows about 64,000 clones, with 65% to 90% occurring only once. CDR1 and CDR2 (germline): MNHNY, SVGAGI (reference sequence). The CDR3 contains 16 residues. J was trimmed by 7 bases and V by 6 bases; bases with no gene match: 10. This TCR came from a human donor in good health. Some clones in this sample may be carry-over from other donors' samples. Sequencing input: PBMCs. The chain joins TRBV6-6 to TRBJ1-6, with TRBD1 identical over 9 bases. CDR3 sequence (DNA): TGTGCCAGCAGAGGCGGAGTAGGACAGGGGAATTCACCCCTCCACTTT. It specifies CASRGGVGQGNSPLHF.